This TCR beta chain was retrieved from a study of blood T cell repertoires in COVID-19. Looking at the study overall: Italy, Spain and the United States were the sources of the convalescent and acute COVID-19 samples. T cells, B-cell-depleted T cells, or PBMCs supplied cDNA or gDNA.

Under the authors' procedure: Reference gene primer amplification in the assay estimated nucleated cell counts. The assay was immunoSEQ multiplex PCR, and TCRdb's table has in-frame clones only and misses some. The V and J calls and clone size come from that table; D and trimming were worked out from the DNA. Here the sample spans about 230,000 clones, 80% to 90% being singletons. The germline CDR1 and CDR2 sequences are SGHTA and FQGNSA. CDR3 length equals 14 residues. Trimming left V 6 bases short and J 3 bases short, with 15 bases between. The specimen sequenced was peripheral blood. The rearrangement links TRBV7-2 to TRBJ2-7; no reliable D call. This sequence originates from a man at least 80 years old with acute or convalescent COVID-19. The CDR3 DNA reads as TGTGCCAGCAGGGAGATGGCGGCTAGCTACGAGCAGTACTTC. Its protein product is CASREMAASYEQYF.